These 7 T cell receptor beta chains were all obtained from the same sample, sequenced in a study of OX40 agonist ivuxolimab in advanced cancers. Measured with immunoSEQ multiplex PCR; TCRdb has only the in-frame clones, and not every one. The profile shows over 65,000 clones, approximately 92% of them singletons. This material consisted of CD4+ or CD8+ T cells sorted from blood, taken in a trial of the OX40 agonist ivuxolimab. Receptors were obtained from an adult with an advanced solid tumor such as melanoma, head and neck, liver or kidney cancer.

The rearrangement joins TRBV6-5 to TRBJ2-2; 8 bases agree with TRBD1. Germline CDR1 reads MNHEY; CDR2 reads SVGAGI. The CDR3 sequence is 15 residues long. The junction had 4 bases not matched to a gene; V was cut back by 7 bases and J by 0 bases. CDR3 region: CASKEQGANTGELFF. DNA for the CDR3: TGTGCCAGCAAGGAACAGGGGGCGAACACCGGGGAGCTGTTTTTT.

The V and J genes are TRBV4-2 and TRBJ2-7; 8 bases map to TRBD1. CDR1 is LGHNA, CDR2 YNFKEQ, per germline. The CDR3 is 15 residues long. The V segment lost 3 bases and the J segment 2 bases; nucleotides outside the gene matches: 6. The CDR3 nucleotides are TGTGCCAGCAGCCAGCCGGGACAGGTGGCCTACGAGCAGTACTTC. Translated, it gives CASSQPGQVAYEQYF.

The CDR3 protein is CASSPPWGADEKLFF. The CDR3 DNA reads TGTGCCAGCTCACCACCGTGGGGGGCGGATGAAAAACTGTTTTTT. This chain uses TRBV18 with TRBJ1-4; perhaps TRBD1 as D (6 bases). The CDR3 runs to 15 residues. The germline V gene has CDR1 KGHSH and CDR2 LQKENI. V lost 0 bases and J 6 bases, leaving 11 bases between the germline ends.

The chain employs TRBV7-8 and TRBJ2-7; D may be TRBD1 or TRBD2 (6 bases each). The CDR3 is 18 amino acids. The V and J ends lost 1 base and 4 bases respectively, with 23 bases between them. Germline-derived CDR1 and CDR2 are SGHVS and FQNEAQ. In DNA form, the CDR3 reads TGTGCCAGCAGCTTAGGGTGGGGAATGGTCGGGGGCGCGTACGAGCAGTACTTC. Its translation: CASSLGWGMVGGAYEQYF. Full variable domain (remainder filled in from reference TRBV7-8 and TRBJ2-7): GAGVSQSPRYKVAKRGQDVALRCDPISGHVSLFWYQQALGQGPEFLTYFQNEAQLDKSGLPSDRFFAERPEGSVSTLKIQRTQQEDSAVYLCASSLGWGMVGGAYEQYFGPGTRLTVT.

The chain carries TRBV30 and TRBJ1-3, with D hard to call. CDR1 and CDR2 from the germline V gene are GTSNPN and SVGIG (reference sequence). V was cut by 0 bases and J by 0 bases, with 9 bases left in between. CDR3 length: 15 residues. CDR3 bases: TGTGCCTGGAGTGTATCTTCTTACTCTGGAAACACCATATATTTT. It is translated as CAWSVSSYSGNTIYF.

The chain links TRBV5-6 to TRBJ1-2; D ambiguous. The CDR3 loop spans 13 amino acids. CDR1 is SGHDT and CDR2 is YYEEEE in the germline V gene. V lost 5 bases and J 5 bases, leaving 13 bases between the germline ends. The CDR3: CASSPDGKYGYTF. The CDR3, as DNA: TGTGCCAGCAGTCCTGACGGCAAGTATGGCTACACCTTC.

The count of this clone is one. This sequence joins TRBV7-2 and TRBJ1-5, with D possibly TRBD1 on 6 matching bases. This CDR3 comprises 18 residues. The V end lost 1 base, the J end lost 0 bases, and 16 bases lay between the germline ends. Germline CDR1 reads SGHTA; CDR2 reads FQGNSA. The CDR3: CASSLEIPTGYSNQPQHF. CDR3 sequence (DNA): TGTGCCAGCAGCTTAGAGATCCCGACAGGCTATAGCAATCAGCCCCAGCATTTT.